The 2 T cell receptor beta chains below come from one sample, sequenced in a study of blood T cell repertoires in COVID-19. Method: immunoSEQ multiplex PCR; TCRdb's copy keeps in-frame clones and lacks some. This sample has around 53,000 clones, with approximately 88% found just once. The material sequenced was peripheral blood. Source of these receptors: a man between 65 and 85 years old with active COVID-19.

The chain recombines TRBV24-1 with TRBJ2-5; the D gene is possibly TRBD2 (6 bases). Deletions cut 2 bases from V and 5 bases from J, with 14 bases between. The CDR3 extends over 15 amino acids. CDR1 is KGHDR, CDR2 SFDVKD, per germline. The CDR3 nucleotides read TGTGCCACCAGTGATTCAGCGGGTCTTCGGGAGACCCAGTACTTC. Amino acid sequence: CATSDSAGLRETQYF.

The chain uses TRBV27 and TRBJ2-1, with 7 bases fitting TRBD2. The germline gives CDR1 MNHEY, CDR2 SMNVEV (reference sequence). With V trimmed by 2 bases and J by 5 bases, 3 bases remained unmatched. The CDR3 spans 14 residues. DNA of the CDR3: TGTGCCAGCAGTTTACGGGAGGTAAACAATGAGCAGTTCTTC. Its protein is CASSLREVNNEQFF.